This T cell receptor (beta chain) was identified in a study of T cell repertoires in cytomegalovirus infection. At the level of the study: A matching HLA type, together with CMV infection, was signaled by public TCR beta signatures.

TCRdb redid the calling of the reads with MiXCR, one entry per CDR3 protein. The repertoire holds over 200,000 distinct CDR3 sequences, with roughly an eighth as singletons. The CDR3 spans 15 residues. The germline V and J ends were trimmed by 6 bases and 10 bases, with 21 bases remaining between them. Germline lookup yields CDR1 KGHDR and CDR2 SFDVKD. The clonotype was recovered from a human donor in good health (CMV status not recorded). Some clones in this sample may be carry-over from other donors' samples. Sequencing was performed on PBMCs. V usage is TRBV24-1 and J usage is TRBJ2-1, with TRBD2 as a possible D gene (6 bases). The CDR3 region is CATSTDGGGVGEQFF. CDR3 coding DNA: TGTGCCACCAGTACCGACGGGGGAGGAGTTGGGGAGCAGTTCTTC.